One and the same sample provided the 22 T cell receptor beta chains below, sequenced in a study of shared T cell receptors in the human thymus (dated by TCRdb to the early 2020s). The library was generated by the immunoSEQ multiplex PCR assay. TCRdb stores this immuneACCESS table with in-frame sequences only. Part of the clones is absent; in the studies checked, under half of the shortfall reflects unresolved V genes, and no reason is known for the rest. This sample has roughly 710,000 clones in its table, and 70% to 90% of those were observed once. In total, the top ten clones hold around 0.0094% of the sample. These sequences were also reported in another study, on human thymus T cells.

The material sequenced was thymocytes. All receptors come from a girl in the first two years of life with a congenital heart defect. Donor details come from another sample of the same person, matched by shared clones.

J is TRBJ2-7 and V is TRBV5-6; 8 nucleotides align to TRBD1. Germline CDR1 SGHDT, CDR2 YYEEEE. The CDR3 loop spans 13 amino acids. J was trimmed by 3 bases and V by 2 bases; bases with no gene match: 1. This CDR3 reads CASSFTGGYEQYF. DNA for the CDR3: TGTGCCAGCAGCTTTACAGGGGGCTACGAGCAGTACTTC. The full variable domain, with the rest looked up from reference TRBV5-6 and TRBJ2-7, is DAGVTQSPTHLIKTRGQQVTLRCSPKSGHDTVSWYQQALGQGPQFIFQYYEEEERQRGNFPDRFSGHQFPNYSSELNVNALLLGDSALYLCASSFTGGYEQYFGPGTRLTVT.

The chain has TRBV7-8 and TRBJ1-2; TRBD1 matches at 8 bases. Germline CDR1 is SGHVS and CDR2 is FQNEAQ. V shed 5 bases, J shed 7 bases, and the junction held 12 bases outside the gene matches. This CDR3 comprises 15 residues. CDR3 DNA sequence: TGTGCCAGCAGCCCCCGGACAGGGCAGTCTTCTGGCTACACCTTC. As protein: CASSPRTGQSSGYTF.

V usage is TRBV20-1 and J usage is TRBJ1-1; D may be TRBD1 (6 bases). Trimming pared 3 bases from V and 12 bases from J, leaving 14 bases between. CDR3 size: 11 residues. Germline V gene lookup returns CDR1 DFQATT and CDR2 SNEGSKA (reference sequence). CDR3 nucleotides: TGCAGTGCTAGTGGCCAGGGGTTAACTTTCTTT. Protein product: CSASGQGLTFF.

The gene calls are TRBV6-5 and TRBJ1-3; 9 bases agree with TRBD1. CDR3 length equals 16 residues. V shed 4 bases, J shed 0 bases, and the junction held 4 bases outside the gene matches. Germline loops: CDR1 MNHEY, CDR2 SVGAGI. The DNA for the CDR3 is TGTGCCAGCAGTTCCCACAGGGGGCCCTCTGGAAACACCATATATTTT. As protein: CASSSHRGPSGNTIYF.

The chain is built from TRBV18 and TRBJ2-7; 9 bases line up with TRBD1. With 4 bases clipped from V and 5 bases from J, the junction kept 9 bases outside the gene matches. The CDR3 runs to 15 residues. CDR1 and CDR2 (germline): KGHSH, LQKENI. Here the CDR3 reads CASSHGDREGDEQYF. DNA for the CDR3: TGTGCCAGCTCACACGGGGACAGGGAAGGGGACGAGCAGTACTTC.

The gene calls are TRBV28 and TRBJ1-1; perhaps TRBD1 as D (6 bases). V dropped 10 bases and J dropped 4 bases, with 13 bases sitting between them. The V gene's germline CDR1 is MDHEN and CDR2 SYDVKM. This CDR3 is 12 amino acids long. CDR3: CAKYRVFTEAFF. The DNA for the CDR3 is TGTGCCAAATACAGGGTGTTCACTGAAGCTTTCTTT.

The chain links TRBV25-1 to TRBJ1-1; D is undetermined. The ends were cut back, 2 bases at V and 1 base at J, with 11 bases in the middle. This CDR3 has 15 amino acids. Germline CDR1 MGHDK, CDR2 SYGVNS. CDR3 bases: TGTGCCAGCAGTGAAAATGAGGATGGGAACACTGAAGCTTTCTTT. This codes for CASSENEDGNTEAFF.

The chain carries TRBV4-1 and TRBJ2-1; 7 nucleotides match TRBD1. CDR3 size: 14 residues. Germline-derived CDR1 and CDR2 are MGHRA and YSYEKL. The J segment lost 6 bases and the V segment lost 2 bases, leaving 4 bases of the junction unmatched. This chain's CDR3 is CASSQQGQSNEQFF. CDR3 coding DNA: TGCGCCAGCAGCCAACAGGGACAGAGCAATGAGCAGTTCTTC.

This clone was counted only a few times. This sequence joins TRBV7-8 and TRBJ2-2; D uncertain. This CDR3 contains 13 residues. Looked up from germline, CDR1 is SGHVS and CDR2 is FQNEAQ. V was clipped by 4 bases and J by 0 bases, with 3 bases between them. The CDR3 protein is CASSSTNTGELFF. CDR3 nucleotides: TGTGCCAGCAGCTCAACGAACACCGGGGAGCTGTTTTTT.

The rearrangement links TRBV7-2 to TRBJ2-2; the D gene is possibly TRBD1 (6 bases). The V gene's germline CDR1 is SGHTA and CDR2 FQGNSA. V was shortened by 7 bases and J by 1 base, with 7 bases between the two germline ends. CDR3 length: 13 amino acids. The CDR3 region is CASMDRNTGELFF. In nucleotides, the CDR3 is TGTGCCAGCATGGACAGGAACACCGGGGAGCTGTTTTTT. The variable domain in full, with the rest retrieved from reference TRBV7-2 and TRBJ2-2, is GAGVSQSPSNKVTEKGKDVELRCDPISGHTALYWYRQSLGQGLEFLIYFQGNSAPDKSGLPSDRFSAERTGGSVSTLTIQRTQQEDSAVYLCASMDRNTGELFFGEGSRLTVL.

The chain joins TRBV7-2 to TRBJ1-2; 7 nucleotides match TRBD1. CDR1 SGHTA and CDR2 FQGNSA come from the germline V gene. CDR3 size: 15 residues. V shed 7 bases, J shed 3 bases, and the junction held 11 bases outside the gene matches. The CDR3 DNA follows: TGTGCCAGCACCCACGTGGGGACAGCCCACTATGGCTACACCTTC. Its protein is CASTHVGTAHYGYTF.

J is TRBJ1-2 and V is TRBV7-2, with D perhaps matching TRBD1 (6 bases). CDR3 length equals 18 residues. Germline lookup yields CDR1 SGHTA and CDR2 FQGNSA. V dropped 7 bases and J dropped 0 bases, with 24 bases sitting between them. The CDR3 DNA reads TGTGCCAGCACTGAACAAGGGGGACCAACACTCCCTAACTATGGCTACACCTTC. Translation gives CASTEQGGPTLPNYGYTF.

The chain uses TRBV10-3 and TRBJ1-6; 9 bases align to TRBD1. In germline, CDR1 is ENHRY, CDR2 SYGVKD. With 2 bases clipped from V and 6 bases from J, the junction kept 5 bases outside the gene matches. This CDR3 has 16 residues. CDR3 protein: CAISEPLGQGNSPLHF. The CDR3, as DNA: TGTGCCATCAGTGAGCCCTTGGGACAGGGTAATTCACCCCTCCACTTT.

The count of this clone is one. This chain links TRBV5-1 with TRBJ2-1; 9 bases are a match to TRBD2. The V gene end was trimmed by 0 bases and the J gene end by 3 bases; junction bases not matched to a gene: 4. Looked up from germline, CDR1 is SGHRS and CDR2 is YFSETQ. This CDR3 spans 16 amino acids. The CDR3 loop is CASSLGCGGGYNEQFF. CDR3 nucleotides: TGCGCCAGCAGCTTGGGTTGCGGGGGGGGCTACAATGAGCAGTTCTTC.

This chain connects TRBV7-6 to TRBJ2-7; 8 nucleotides line up with TRBD1. CDR1 and CDR2 (germline): SGHVS, FNYEAQ. This CDR3 is built from 16 residues. Trimming removed 5 bases from V and 3 bases from J; junction bases left unmatched: 12. CDR3 protein: CASSPSGTGVLYEQYF. CDR3 bases: TGTGCCAGCAGCCCCTCCGGGACAGGCGTTCTCTACGAGCAGTACTTC.

This chain uses TRBV27 with TRBJ1-2, with 7 bases aligning to TRBD1. V dropped 5 bases and J dropped 8; count of bases not matched to a gene: 8. The CDR3 covers 13 residues. Germline V lookup: CDR1 MNHEY, CDR2 SMNVEV (reference sequence). The CDR3 spells CASSVQGDGGYTF. DNA of the CDR3: TGTGCCAGCAGTGTCCAGGGGGATGGAGGCTACACCTTC.

The rearrangement joins TRBV19 to TRBJ2-3; weak D call: TRBD2 (6 bases). Germline values: CDR1 LNHDA, CDR2 SQIVND (reference sequence). Deletions cut 4 bases from V and 4 bases from J, with 15 bases between. The CDR3 contains 15 residues. The CDR3, as DNA: TGTGCCAGTAGTAAGGCAGAGACGGGGGCAGATACGCAGTATTTT. This encodes CASSKAETGADTQYF.

The J gene is TRBJ1-6, the V gene TRBV4-1, with 8 bases fitting TRBD1. Germline assignment: CDR1 MGHRA and CDR2 YSYEKL. This CDR3 has 18 amino acids. With 3 bases clipped from V and 0 bases from J, the junction kept 7 bases outside the gene matches. CDR3 amino acids: CASSQGDRKDSYNSPLHF. The CDR3 region has the DNA TGCGCCAGCAGCCAGGGGGACAGGAAAGACTCCTATAATTCACCCCTCCACTTT.

The rearrangement joins TRBV2 to TRBJ1-5; D ambiguous. The germline V and J ends were trimmed by 0 bases and 9 bases, with 9 bases remaining between them. The CDR3 is 13 amino acids. CDR1 is SNHLY and CDR2 is FYNNEI in the germline V gene. CDR3 loop: CASSEAATGPQHF. The DNA for the CDR3 is TGTGCCAGCAGTGAAGCCGCGACGGGGCCCCAGCATTTT.

This chain connects TRBV4-3 to TRBJ1-1; no firm D call. V shed 1 base and J shed 8 bases, with 17 bases lying between them. This CDR3 spans 15 amino acids. Germline V gene data show CDR1 as LGHNA and CDR2 as YSLEER. The CDR3 reads CASSQVRYLSLEAFF. The CDR3 DNA sequence: TGCGCCAGCAGCCAAGTTCGCTATCTGAGCCTCGAAGCTTTCTTT.

The rearrangement joins TRBV4-1 to TRBJ1-4, with a possible D match to TRBD1 (6 bases). The CDR3 covers 15 residues. Trimming stripped 3 bases from V and 3 bases from J, with 11 bases between. The germline gives CDR1 MGHRA, CDR2 YSYEKL. CDR3 amino acids: CASSHEQGPNEKLFF. CDR3 nucleotide sequence: TGCGCCAGCAGCCATGAACAGGGACCTAATGAAAAACTGTTTTTT.

The chain joins TRBV2 to TRBJ1-5, with 9 bases matching TRBD1. Germline loops: CDR1 SNHLY, CDR2 FYNNEI. The CDR3 totals 18 residues. The V and J ends lost 1 base and 1 base, in that order; junction bases with no gene match: 8. DNA of the CDR3: TGTGCCAGCAGTGAAGGCGGGACAGGGTTCGAGAGCAATCAGCCCCAGCATTTT. Amino acids: CASSEGGTGFESNQPQHF.